One sample yielded the 23 T cell receptor beta chains listed below, sequenced in a study of T cell responses to AZD1222 COVID-19 vaccine. Clones were read by immunoSEQ multiplex PCR, and TCRdb kept only the in-frame ones, dropping some. This table has some 180,000 clones, 85% to 95% appearing once. The source was peripheral blood, collected 28 days after the second dose of the MenACWY control vaccine. Every receptor here comes from an adult who received the MenACWY meningococcal vaccine as a control.

The V gene is TRBV12-3 or TRBV12-4, the J gene TRBJ2-7; possibly TRBD1 for D (6 bases). The V and J ends lost 5 bases and 8 bases respectively, with 10 bases between them. This CDR3 has 11 amino acids. The CDR3, as DNA: TGTGCCAGCAGTCTCACAGGGAAGCAGTACTTC. Encoded protein: CASSLTGKQYF.

This chain joins TRBV27 and TRBJ1-1; D possibly corresponds to TRBD1 (5 bases). The length of the CDR3 is 13 residues. Germline assignment: CDR1 MNHEY and CDR2 SMNVEV (reference sequence). V shed 3 bases and J shed 8 bases, with 13 bases lying between them. The CDR3: CASSFSGIGEAFF. The CDR3 bases are TGTGCCAGCAGTTTTTCAGGGATTGGGGAAGCTTTCTTT.

CDR3 nucleotides: TGTGCCAGTAGTGCGGGGACAGGCCGGGGCAATCAGCCCCAGCATTTT. Translation gives CASSAGTGRGNQPQHF. This chain links TRBV19 with TRBJ1-5; 8 bases are a match to TRBD1. Germline assignment: CDR1 LNHDA and CDR2 SQIVND (reference sequence). There are 16 residues in the CDR3. V lost 5 bases and J lost 2; bases outside the gene matches: 8.

This sequence joins TRBV12-3 or TRBV12-4 and TRBJ1-3; no clear D gene. This CDR3 spans 12 amino acids. V lost 4 bases, J lost 0 bases, and 1 base lay in between. As DNA, the CDR3 is TGTGCCAGCAGTTACTCTGGAAACACCATATATTTT. Translating gives CASSYSGNTIYF.

The rearrangement joins TRBV14 to TRBJ2-7; TRBD1 is a possible D gene (6 bases). The germline V and J ends were trimmed by 5 bases and 3 bases, with 17 bases remaining between them. Germline V gene data show CDR1 as SGHDN and CDR2 as FVKESK. CDR3 length: 15 amino acids. In nucleotides, the CDR3 is TGTGCCAGCAGCGTACAGGGTTCGTTGAACTACGAGCAGTACTTC. It translates to CASSVQGSLNYEQYF.

The gene calls are TRBV7-9 and TRBJ1-5; possibly TRBD1 for D (5 bases). The V end was cut by 5 bases, the J end by 7 bases, with 18 bases between. The CDR3 runs to 15 residues. Germline-derived CDR1 and CDR2 are SEHNR and FQNEAQ (reference sequence). Here the CDR3 reads CASSPGITGFQPQHF. The DNA of the CDR3 is TGTGCCAGCAGCCCCGGGATTACAGGATTCCAGCCCCAGCATTTT.

This clone was seen a single time. The J gene is TRBJ2-3, the V gene TRBV2, with TRBD2 identical over 10 bases. The V gene end was trimmed by 4 bases and the J gene end by 4 bases; junction bases not matched to a gene: 2. The germline V gene encodes CDR1 SNHLY and CDR2 FYNNEI. The CDR3 spans 14 residues. The CDR3 spells CASSVLAGADTQYF. The CDR3 bases are TGTGCCAGCAGTGTCCTAGCGGGGGCAGATACGCAGTATTTT.

This chain connects TRBV20-1 to TRBJ2-1, with D perhaps matching TRBD1 or TRBD2 (5 bases each). The germline V gene encodes CDR1 DFQATT and CDR2 SNEGSKA (reference sequence). The CDR3 has 11 residues. Trimming left V 1 base short and J 9 bases short, with 7 bases between. The CDR3 sequence: CSARGDVEQFF. The CDR3 bases are TGCAGTGCTAGAGGGGACGTTGAGCAGTTCTTC.

This chain connects TRBV3-1 (or the pseudogene TRBV3-2) to TRBJ1-5; D may be TRBD1 (5 bases). Germline V gene data show CDR1 as LGHDT and CDR2 as YNNKEL (reference sequence). V was cut by 4 bases and J by 0 bases, with 10 bases left in between. The CDR3 is 15 amino acids. CDR3 residues: CASSRGHDSNQPQHF. The CDR3 DNA reads TGTGCCAGCAGCCGAGGACACGATAGCAATCAGCCCCAGCATTTT.

This chain links TRBV12-5 with TRBJ1-4, with 10 bases aligning to TRBD1. CDR1 is LGHNT, CDR2 FRNRAP, per germline. The CDR3 has 14 amino acids. V lost 5 bases, J lost 7 bases, and 4 bases stayed unmatched. The CDR3 DNA is TGTGCTAGTGGTCCCTGGGACAGGGGTGAAAAACTGTTTTTT. Amino acid sequence: CASGPWDRGEKLFF.

The chain carries TRBV3-1 (or the pseudogene TRBV3-2) and TRBJ1-3; D gene uncertain. Germline CDR1 reads LGHDT; CDR2 reads YNNKEL (reference sequence). Trimming cost V 4 bases and J 4 bases, with 5 bases left between them. The CDR3 is 12 amino acids. The chain's CDR3 is CASSPDGNTIYF. In DNA, the CDR3 is TGTGCCAGCAGCCCGGACGGAAACACCATATATTTT.

V gene TRBV7-2 combines with J gene TRBJ1-5, with D hard to call. From germline, CDR1 is SGHTA and CDR2 FQGNSA. The CDR3 totals 12 residues. V was pared by 0 bases and J by 7 bases, with 4 bases between. Written as DNA, the CDR3 is TGTGCCAGCAGCTTAGCGTTACAGCCCCAGCATTTT. Protein sequence: CASSLALQPQHF.

The genes are TRBV5-1 and TRBJ1-2; D is ambiguous. CDR1 SGHRS and CDR2 YFSETQ come from the germline V gene. The CDR3 loop spans 12 amino acids. Trimming cost V 3 bases and J 5 bases, with 8 bases left between them. CDR3 residues: CASSSGVYGYTF. The CDR3 DNA sequence: TGCGCCAGCAGCTCTGGAGTTTATGGCTACACCTTC.

The CDR3 DNA reads TGTGCCAGTAGTATACCGGGGAACACTGAAGCTTTCTTT. Protein: CASSIPGNTEAFF. The chain joins TRBV19 to TRBJ1-1; the D is unclear. Germline CDR1 reads LNHDA; CDR2 reads SQIVND (reference sequence). The V and J ends lost 2 bases and 1 base respectively, with 5 bases between them. The CDR3 totals 13 residues.

The V and J genes are TRBV7-9 and TRBJ2-1, with 9 bases identical to TRBD1. The germline CDR1 and CDR2 sequences are SEHNR and FQNEAQ (reference sequence). J was trimmed by 2 bases and V by 1 base; bases with no gene match: 0. The CDR3 contains 15 residues. CDR3 region: CASSLGQGAYNEQFF. DNA for the CDR3: TGTGCCAGCAGCTTAGGACAGGGGGCCTACAATGAGCAGTTCTTC.

The chain joins TRBV30 to TRBJ2-3, with 9 nucleotides matching TRBD2. The CDR3 has 15 residues. The V gene's germline CDR1 is GTSNPN and CDR2 SVGIG (reference sequence). V lost 0 bases, J lost 5 bases, and 6 bases stayed unmatched. Here the CDR3 DNA reads TGTGCCTGGAGTGTAGGCGGGGGGGCCGGAGATACGCAGTATTTT. This gives the protein CAWSVGGGAGDTQYF.

This chain joins TRBV5-8 and TRBJ2-7; D perhaps matches TRBD1 (6 bases). Germline V gene sequence: CDR1 SGHTS, CDR2 YDEGEE. The V end lost 1 base, the J end lost 1 base, and 12 bases lay between the germline ends. The CDR3 consists of 15 residues. The CDR3 DNA follows: TGTGCCAGCAGCTTGATCGGACAGAGATCCTACGAGCAGTACTTC. This gives the protein CASSLIGQRSYEQYF.

Only one count was recorded for this clone. The chain links TRBV3-1 (or the pseudogene TRBV3-2) to TRBJ1-1; D unclear. V gave up 0 bases and J gave up 5 bases, with 10 bases separating them. Germline assignment: CDR1 LGHDT and CDR2 YNNKEL (reference sequence). The CDR3 length is 14 residues. The DNA of the CDR3 is TGTGCCAGCAGCCAAGACAGAGGCGTGACTGAAGCTTTCTTT. This gives the protein CASSQDRGVTEAFF.

The J gene is TRBJ2-5, the V gene TRBV5-5; 9 bases agree with TRBD1. Germline-derived CDR1 and CDR2 are SGHKS and YYEKEE (reference sequence). V gave up 4 bases and J gave up 4 bases; unmatched junction bases: 8. CDR3 length: 15 residues. Written as DNA, the CDR3 is TGTGCCAGCAGCCCCCAACAGGGGGCAGGAGAGACCCAGTACTTC. Translation: CASSPQQGAGETQYF.

The chain has TRBV5-4 and TRBJ1-1; TRBD1 might be the D (6 bases). The CDR3 has 13 residues. Germline V gene sequence: CDR1 SGHNT, CDR2 YYREEE (reference sequence). Between the trimmed V and J ends, which lost 0 bases and 4 bases, there was a span of 7 bases. The CDR3 DNA is TGTGCCAGCAGCTTGGGGGGGCTCACTGAAGCTTTCTTT. Protein product: CASSLGGLTEAFF.

A single count supports this clone. The genes are TRBV4-2 and TRBJ1-1, with 12 bases lining up with TRBD1. The V segment lost 0 bases and the J segment 6 bases; nucleotides outside the gene matches: 8. The CDR3 spans 17 residues. Looked up from germline, CDR1 is LGHNA and CDR2 is YNFKEQ. This chain's CDR3 is CASSQDVRDRGRAEAFF. The CDR3 DNA follows: TGTGCCAGCAGCCAAGATGTAAGGGACAGGGGGCGGGCTGAAGCTTTCTTT.

This chain connects TRBV9 to TRBJ1-2, with 8 bases aligning to TRBD1. V shed 0 bases and J 8 bases; nucleotides not matched to a gene: 0. This CDR3 is built from 12 residues. Germline V gene sequence: CDR1 SGDLS, CDR2 YYNGEE. The CDR3 sequence is CASSVDRGGYTF. Here the CDR3 DNA reads TGTGCCAGCAGCGTAGACAGGGGGGGCTACACCTTC.

DNA for the CDR3: TGTGCCAGTAGTATGGACAGGGGACCCTCCTATGGCTACACCTTC. It yields the protein CASSMDRGPSYGYTF. The gene calls are TRBV19 and TRBJ1-2; TRBD1 agrees at 9 bases. Germline-derived CDR1 and CDR2 are LNHDA and SQIVND (reference sequence). The J segment lost 4 bases and the V segment lost 3 bases, leaving 6 bases of the junction unmatched. This CDR3 spans 15 amino acids. The entire variable domain, with the rest obtained from reference TRBV19 and TRBJ1-2, is as follows: DGGITQSPKYLFRKEGQNVTLSCEQNLNHDAMYWYRQDPGQGLRLIYYSQIVNDFQKGDIAEGYSVSREKKESFPLTVTSAQKNPTAFYLCASSMDRGPSYGYTFGSGTRLTVV.